This TCR beta chain was profiled in a study of blood T cell repertoires in COVID-19 (dated by TCRdb to about 2020). Looking at the study overall: Samples covering the acute and convalescent phases of COVID-19 were provided by collaborators in the United States, Italy and Spain. The material from the prospective study consisted of cDNA or gDNA derived from T cells, B-cell-depleted T cells, or PBMCs. Subjects who had been exposed to COVID-19, were actively infected with it, or had recovered from it provided the deeply sampled blood TCRbeta repertoires that made up the dataset. The repertoires were released in a freely available public database meant as a resource for research on the immune response to SARS-CoV-2. The samples were drawn from the first 160 participants of the ongoing ImmuneRACE study and from 950 to 1,500 subjects provided by 6 global collaborators. A de-identified subject ID, COVID-19 status, age in years and sex were almost always included in the sample metadata. Where HLA class I and class II types were available, the types were taken from metadata supplied by the sample provider, not from assay-based typing.

About this clone itself: Its binding antigen is unknown. No base-level quality is on record; no much larger clone is a single base apart.

The germline V gene sets CDR1 to MGHRA and CDR2 to YSYEKL. Its CDR3 holds 16 amino acids, cysteine through phenylalanine. Only the CDR3 portion is preserved as DNA: 48 bases, with reading frame beginning at the first base. V sheds 3 bases and J sheds 8 bases, leaving 22 bases between their ends. TCRbeta CDR3 regions were amplified from genomic DNA using the immunoSEQ Assay, a bias-controlled multiplex PCR. Per the source publication's procedure: Within the assay, amplification of reference gene primers was used to estimate how many nucleated cells each sample contained. Sequence reads were collapsed and filtered to measure the absolute abundance of every unique TCRbeta CDR3 rearrangement. For each sample, productive Simpson clonality was calculated as the square root of Simpson's diversity index across productive rearrangements. As stored in TCRdb, this immuneACCESS dataset retains in-frame rearrangements with V and J assigned. A fraction of the clones does not appear; measured against another copy, unresolved V genes explain less than half of the discrepancy, and the remainder lacks a known reason. The D gene and trimming were derived from the DNA, and the V and J assignments and clone size from that table. The sample table holds roughly 250,000 clones, of which 80% to 90% were seen once. The top ten clonotypes cover roughly 4% of the sample.

Study-wide findings and limitations: How much clinical and demographic metadata was included differed by source and by participant, and the metadata was provided uncurated.

In the prospective study, participants were about 18 to 100 years old, resided in about two dozen geographic areas of the United States, and were enrolled through a virtual design. In the prospective study, cohorts were assigned on the basis of participant-reported clinical history obtained from a screening survey and a study questionnaire. Recovered participants in ImmuneRACE Cohort 3 were defined as having two consecutive negative NP/OP PCR tests, clearance from a healthcare professional, or resolution of symptoms. Each participant in the prospective study had whole blood, serum and a nasopharyngeal or oropharyngeal swab collected by mobile phlebotomists. Prospective study participants could optionally give additional blood draws and questionnaires over an approximately two-month period. Before DNA extraction, prospective study blood samples were shipped either frozen or at room temperature.

The receptor comes from a woman aged 25-40 years who had recovered from COVID-19. Recombination connected TRBV4-1 to TRBJ1-2; no D gene call is confident. The specimen sequenced was PBMCs or T cells enriched from blood (not recorded which). The DNA reads TGCGCCAGCAGCCAGTACGGCAGGCAATCCTTGAAGGGCTACACCTTC. Translated, it reads CASSQYGRQSLKGYTF.